This T cell receptor (beta chain) was recovered during a study of blood T cell repertoires in COVID-19. Overall study: COVID-19 samples from acute and convalescent phases originated in the United States, Italy and Spain. Sample material is recorded as cDNA or gDNA derived from T cells, B-cell-depleted T cells, or PBMCs.

How the authors handled the data: Amplified reference gene primers provided the basis for estimating nucleated cell counts. The repertoire was sequenced with immunoSEQ multiplex PCR; TCRdb's copy has only in-frame clones and lacks some. The DNA gave D and trimming, while V, J and clone size come from that table. The sample holds about 63,000 clones; about 80% are singletons and the top ten take around 30%. This receptor was identified in a human donor in a cohort sampled during active COVID-19. The material sequenced was peripheral blood.

DNA of the CDR3: TGTGCCAGCAGCTTAATTGGCGGAGTAGACAATGAGCAGTTCTTC. Translation: CASSLIGGVDNEQFF. This rearrangement joins TRBV11-3 to TRBJ2-1; D call uncertain. The CDR3 spans 15 residues. V shed 2 bases and J shed 5 bases, with 13 bases lying between them. Germline V lookup: CDR1 SGHNT, CDR2 YENEEA.